The next 24 T cell receptor beta chains were all read from a single sample in a study of neurological immune-mediated disorders. MiXCR, run by TCRdb on the 5' RACE reads, gives a single entry per CDR3 protein. The data contain about 40,000 distinct CDR3 sequences, roughly 13% of them singletons. The specimen was PBMCs. The receptors were sampled from a woman in her 50s with HTLV-1-associated myelopathy (HAM/TSP).

This clonotype appeared a few times. The rearrangement uses TRBV20-1 and TRBJ2-5; 8 nucleotides match TRBD2. Trimming cost V 5 bases and J 4 bases; bases outside gene matches: 9. The CDR3 spans 14 residues. Germline-derived CDR1 and CDR2 are DFQATT and SNEGSKA (reference sequence). The CDR3: CSAGSWTSSETQYF. Here the CDR3 DNA reads TGCAGTGCTGGCTCCTGGACTAGCTCAGAGACCCAGTACTTC.

In its sample, this clonotype was seen many times. The chain combines TRBV5-8 with TRBJ2-6; D is unresolved. Looked up from germline, CDR1 is SGHTS and CDR2 is YDEGEE. V was cut by 4 bases and J by 1 base, with 9 bases left in between. This CDR3 spans 15 amino acids. CDR3 residues: CASSLLRSGANVLTF. The CDR3 nucleotides are TGTGCCAGCAGCCTTCTCCGATCTGGGGCCAACGTCCTGACTTTC.

This clonotype was seen at least ten times. The gene calls are TRBV12-3 or TRBV12-4 and TRBJ1-5; no clear D. The CDR3 spans 14 residues. V lost 7 bases to trimming and J lost 2 bases, with 12 bases between them. In nucleotides, the CDR3 is TGTGCCAGCACCCCAGACAAAGGCAATCAGCCCCAGCATTTT. It yields the protein CASTPDKGNQPQHF.

This clonotype came up many times. V and J are TRBV19 and TRBJ2-1; perhaps TRBD2 as D (5 bases). Trimming removed 0 bases at V and 9 bases at J, with 15 bases between. The CDR3 spans 15 residues. Germline V gene lookup returns CDR1 LNHDA and CDR2 SQIVND (reference sequence). DNA of the CDR3: TGTGCCAGTAGTATAGATCTGGGGAGTCGTAGTGAGCAGTTCTTC. It codes for CASSIDLGSRSEQFF.

J is TRBJ2-1 and V is TRBV4-2; TRBD2 agrees at 12 bases. CDR1 and CDR2 (germline): LGHNA, YNFKEQ. V shed 5 bases, J shed 7 bases, and the junction held 9 bases outside the gene matches. CDR3 size: 16 residues. CDR3 sequence (DNA): TGTGCCAGCAGCTTCGGACTAGCGGGGACAGGGAATGAGCAGTTCTTC. Protein: CASSFGLAGTGNEQFF.

This clonotype was detected ten times or more. The rearrangement joins TRBV4-3 to TRBJ1-1, with unresolved D. Germline V gene data show CDR1 as LGHNA and CDR2 as YSLEER. The CDR3 covers 14 residues. V lost 4 bases and J 4 bases, leaving 13 bases between the germline ends. The CDR3 reads CASSPQAEVTEAFF. In DNA form, the CDR3 reads TGCGCCAGCAGCCCCCAGGCGGAGGTCACTGAAGCTTTCTTT.

Concerning this clonotype: A much more abundant neighbour one base away suggests this may be a read error. The rearrangement links TRBV5-1 to TRBJ2-5; 8 bases agree with TRBD1. From germline, CDR1 is SGHRS and CDR2 YFSETQ. This CDR3 is built from 14 residues. The CDR3: CASSSDRVRATRYF. CDR3 DNA: TGCGCCAGCAGCTCGGACAGGGTGCGGGCGACCCGGTACTTC.

In this sample, this clonotype turned up many times. A junction end diverges from the germline sequence, so it may reflect a read error. The rearrangement links TRBV7-7 to TRBJ1-6; D may be TRBD1 (5 bases). Germline V CDR1 and CDR2: SSHAT, FNYEAQ (reference sequence). This CDR3 comprises 14 residues. The CDR3, as DNA: TGTGCTAGCAGCCGGGACGGATCTAATTCACCCCTCCACTTT. Translation gives CASSRDGSNSPLHF. The whole variable domain, remainder taken from reference TRBV7-7 and TRBJ1-6, is GAGVSQSPRYKVTKRGQDVTLRCDPISSHATLYWYQQALGQGPEFLTYFNYEAQPDKSGLPSDRFSAERPEGSISTLTIQRTEQRDSAMYRCASSRDGSNSPLHFGNGTRLTVT.

This clonotype showed up many times. The rearrangement uses TRBV20-1 and TRBJ2-7; TRBD2 agrees at 15 bases. Germline assignment: CDR1 DFQATT and CDR2 SNEGSKA (reference sequence). The CDR3 contains 16 residues. Trimming at V came to 6 bases and at J to 2 bases, leaving 8 bases not matched to a gene. CDR3 bases: TGCAGTGCCTCAGGGACTAGCGGGGGGTCGGCCTACGAGCAGTACTTC. Residues: CSASGTSGGSAYEQYF.

By frequency in the sample, this clonotype is medium-sized (0.01 to 0.1%). V gene TRBV4-2 combines with J gene TRBJ2-5; 11 bases are a match to TRBD2. The CDR3 consists of 17 residues. The ends lost 1 base at V and 3 bases at J; junction bases unmatched: 7. The germline CDR1 and CDR2 sequences are LGHNA and YNFKEQ. CDR3 nucleotides: TGTGCCAGCAGCCAAGGAGCTAGCGGGGGGTCTGAAGAGACCCAGTACTTC. This translates into CASSQGASGGSEETQYF.

This clonotype was counted ten times or more. The chain recombines TRBV7-2 with TRBJ2-1; D uncertain. V was clipped by 4 bases and J by 7 bases, with 20 bases between them. CDR1 is SGHTA and CDR2 is FQGNSA in the germline V gene. The CDR3 is 16 residues long. The CDR3 DNA follows: TGTGCCAGCAGCTCCTTTTTAGGGTATTTTGGGAATGAGCAGTTCTTC. Protein product: CASSSFLGYFGNEQFF.

In regard to this clonotype: This clone may be a read error of a much larger clone one base away. This chain uses TRBV28 with TRBJ1-3; the match to TRBD1 covers 7 bases. The CDR3 covers 15 residues. Germline assignment: CDR1 MDHEN and CDR2 SYDVKM. The DNA of the CDR3 is TGTGCCAGCAGATCCGGACAGGTCTCTGGAAACACCATACATTTT. As protein: CASRSGQVSGNTIHF.

This clonotype appeared many times. The gene calls are TRBV20-1 and TRBJ2-7; 9 bases are a match to TRBD2. CDR1 and CDR2 from the germline V gene are DFQATT and SNEGSKA (reference sequence). The CDR3 is made up of 13 amino acids. Trimming took 6 bases from V and 6 from J; bases not matched to a gene: 9. This chain's CDR3 is CSAVGLALGEQYF. In DNA form, the CDR3 reads TGCAGTGCCGTCGGACTAGCGCTGGGCGAGCAGTACTTC.

This clonotype was observed many times. This chain joins TRBV24-1 and TRBJ2-7, with 7 bases aligning to TRBD1. The CDR3 consists of 14 residues. The V segment lost 7 bases and the J segment 4 bases; nucleotides outside the gene matches: 9. The germline V gene encodes CDR1 KGHDR and CDR2 SFDVKD. The CDR3 protein is CATSKWWDRYEQYV. The CDR3 nucleotides are TGTGCCACCAGCAAATGGTGGGACAGATACGAGCAGTACGTC.

Ten or more counts support this clonotype. The chain carries TRBV20-1 and TRBJ2-4; unclear D gene. Germline V gene sequence: CDR1 DFQATT, CDR2 SNEGSKA (reference sequence). Trimming cost V 0 bases and J 0 bases, with 3 bases left between them. CDR3 length: 13 residues. The CDR3 protein is CSARDIAKNIQYF. In DNA, the CDR3 is TGCAGTGCTAGAGACATAGCCAAAAACATTCAGTACTTC.

This clonotype was recorded many times. This sequence joins TRBV4-1 and TRBJ1-5; D is perhaps TRBD1 (6 bases). The CDR3 length is 15 residues. Trimming took off 1 base at V and 6 bases at J, with 13 bases between the two ends. The V gene's germline CDR1 is MGHRA and CDR2 YSYEKL. The chain's CDR3 is CASSQVSQGGQPQHF. The CDR3 DNA reads as TGCGCCAGCAGCCAAGTTTCACAGGGAGGTCAGCCCCAGCATTTT.

The V gene is TRBV20-1, the J gene TRBJ1-3; D not certain. The ends were cut back, 6 bases at V and 0 bases at J, with 15 bases in the middle. CDR1 is DFQATT and CDR2 is SNEGSKA in the germline V gene (reference sequence). The CDR3 is made up of 15 amino acids. The CDR3: CSASIDGHSGNTIYF. CDR3 in DNA: TGCAGTGCCTCTATCGACGGGCACTCTGGAAACACCATATATTTT.

By proportion, this clonotype is medium-sized. The chain couples TRBV12-3 or TRBV12-4 to TRBJ2-2; no clear D gene. V lost 3 bases and J lost 1, with 6 bases in between. The CDR3 runs to 14 residues. The CDR3 sequence: CASSLGQNTGELFF. The CDR3 nucleotides are TGTGCCAGCAGTTTGGGTCAGAACACCGGGGAGCTGTTTTTT.

This clonotype was counted at least ten times. The chain uses TRBV3-1 and TRBJ1-2, with D maybe TRBD1 (5 bases). The CDR3 is 13 residues long. The V end lost 3 bases, the J end lost 4 bases, and 9 bases lay between the germline ends. Germline CDR1 and CDR2: LGHDT and YNNKEL (reference sequence). CDR3 sequence: CASSQDIPYGYTF. The DNA for the CDR3 is TGTGCCAGCAGCCAGGACATACCCTATGGCTACACCTTC.

This clonotype was detected many times. The rearrangement joins TRBV3-1 to TRBJ2-7; 10 bases map to TRBD1. The CDR3 is 15 amino acids. V was pared by 2 bases and J by 1 base, with 2 bases of the junction left unmatched. Germline V lookup: CDR1 LGHDT, CDR2 YNNKEL (reference sequence). The CDR3 loop is CASSQPGQGSYEQYF. CDR3 bases: TGTGCCAGCAGCCAACCGGGACAGGGGTCCTACGAGCAGTACTTC.

V usage is TRBV9 and J usage is TRBJ2-5; D call uncertain. Between the trimmed V and J ends, which lost 0 bases and 2 bases, there was a span of 8 bases. The V gene's germline CDR1 is SGDLS and CDR2 YYNGEE. The CDR3 covers 14 residues. Here the CDR3 DNA reads TGTGCCAGCAGCGTAGCAGCGAGGCAAGAGACCCAGTACTTC. Encoded protein: CASSVAARQETQYF.

This clonotype came up many times. J is TRBJ2-7 and V is TRBV28; a possible D gene is TRBD2 (7 bases). The V end lost 2 bases, the J end lost 2 bases, and 10 bases lay between the germline ends. CDR3 length equals 14 residues. The germline gives CDR1 MDHEN, CDR2 SYDVKM. CDR3 nucleotides: TGTGCCAGCAGTTTAGGCGGGGGCCCCTACGAGCAGTACGTC. It encodes CASSLGGGPYEQYV.

This clonotype was counted at least ten times. CDR3 residues: CASSLAGPRYNSPLHF. In DNA form, the CDR3 reads TGCGCCAGCAGCTTGGCCGGGCCCCGGTATAATTCACCCCTCCACTTT. V usage is TRBV5-1 and J usage is TRBJ1-6; D remains ambiguous. This CDR3 spans 16 amino acids. CDR1 is SGHRS and CDR2 is YFSETQ in the germline V gene. V lost 0 bases and J lost 4, with 11 bases in between.

This clonotype has only a few counts. V and J are TRBV7-9 and TRBJ1-3; 9 bases match TRBD1. Germline V lookup: CDR1 SEHNR, CDR2 FQNEAQ (reference sequence). CDR3 length: 17 residues. The J segment lost 5 bases and the V segment lost 3 bases, leaving 11 bases of the junction unmatched. Written as DNA, the CDR3 is TGTGCCAGCAGCTTGGGGCAGATACAGGGGGCTCGAAACACCATATATTTT. Translating it yields CASSLGQIQGARNTIYF.